This TCR beta chain derives from a study of response to subunit inactivated influenza vaccine. The CDR3 contains 13 residues. Deletions cut 6 bases from V and 6 bases from J, with 12 bases between. TCRdb reanalysed the RT-PCR reads using MiXCR and keeps one entry per CDR3 protein. The data contain around 570,000 distinct CDR3 sequences, about 11% of them singletons. The data were also submitted as part of a second study, on T cells expressing NK-cell markers. That source adds: Generation of TCR beta cDNA was performed by 5'RACE template switching incorporating UMIs. Repertoire data for TCR beta were derived from sorted T cells (CD3+CD56+NKG2C+, CD3+CD56+NKG2C- and CD3+CD56-NKG2C+). Of eight sequenced donors, seven were HCMV-seropositive and one HCMV-seronegative. Leadership of the CD3+CD56-NKG2C+ fraction also belonged to these clonotypes in several donors.

The sequence was obtained from a man in his fifties or sixties who received an inactivated influenza vaccine. The chain joins TRBV12-3 or TRBV12-4 to TRBJ1-5, with D unclear. The sample here was PBMCs from blood, taken on the day of vaccination. The DNA for the CDR3 is TGTGCCAGCAGAGGTACGGTCGGTCAGCCCCAGCATTTT. Translating it yields CASRGTVGQPQHF.